One sample yielded the 27 T cell receptor beta chains listed below, sequenced in a study of cytomegalovirus exposure and HLA in healthy donors. The PCR ran on 60 Vbeta and 13 Jbeta primers. Sequencing was performed with immunoSEQ multiplex PCR; in TCRdb, only in-frame clones are kept and a portion is missing. The sample includes approximately 100,000 clones, around three quarters seen only once; the top ten take roughly 3%. The sequenced sample consisted of PBMCs. The receptors were sampled from a female donor in good health and CMV-seronegative.

The gene calls are TRBV10-3 and TRBJ2-7; 7 positions agree with TRBD2. The CDR3 loop spans 14 amino acids. From germline, CDR1 is ENHRY and CDR2 SYGVKD. Trimming took 10 bases from V and 6 from J; bases not matched to a gene: 15. As DNA, the CDR3 is TGTGCCACCTCGGACGGAGGGACTATTATCGAGCAGTACTTC. It yields the protein CATSDGGTIIEQYF.

A remark on this clone: At one end the junction does not follow the germline gene, possibly because of a read error. This chain connects TRBV18 to TRBJ1-1; TRBD1 matches at 7 bases. From germline, CDR1 is KGHSH and CDR2 LQKENI. The CDR3 has 14 amino acids. This CDR3 reads CASSRQGLNAEAFF. CDR3 coding DNA: TGTGCCAGCTCACGACAGGGTTTGAACGCTGAAGCTTTCTTT.

V and J are TRBV7-2 and TRBJ2-2; the match to TRBD2 covers 9 bases. The junction had 7 bases not matched to a gene; V was cut back by 1 base and J by 4 bases. The CDR3 length is 17 residues. Per germline, CDR1 SGHTA and CDR2 FQGNSA. As DNA, the CDR3 is TGTGCCAGCAGCTTAGGAGGCGGGGGGGCCCCCACCGGGGAGCTGTTTTTT. It specifies CASSLGGGGAPTGELFF.

The chain joins TRBV9 to TRBJ2-5, with 15 bases that match TRBD2. CDR3 length equals 15 residues. The V and J ends lost 4 bases and 4 bases, in that order; junction bases with no gene match: 2. Germline V gene lookup returns CDR1 SGDLS and CDR2 YYNGEE. The CDR3 DNA sequence: TGTGCCAGCAGCCCGGGACTAGCGGGGGGAGAGACCCAGTACTTC. Its translation is CASSPGLAGGETQYF.

The chain carries TRBV6-1 and TRBJ1-2; 7 nucleotides match TRBD1. After removal of 10 bases from V and 8 bases from J, the junction contained 10 bases not matched to a gene. There are 12 residues in the CDR3. The germline V gene encodes CDR1 MNHNS and CDR2 SASEGT. CDR3 nucleotide sequence: TGTGCCACCCTCCAATCAGGGGGAGGCTACACCTTC. It encodes CATLQSGGGYTF.

For this clone: Other DNA sequences from this sample encode an identical CDR3 as well. The chain joins TRBV5-4 to TRBJ1-1; D is possibly TRBD1 (6 bases). V was shortened by 0 bases and J by 3 bases, with 9 bases between the two germline ends. There are 14 residues in the CDR3. From germline, CDR1 is SGHNT and CDR2 YYREEE (reference sequence). Written as DNA, the CDR3 is TGTGCCAGCAGCTTGGGAGGGGGGGACACTGAAGCTTTCTTT. It translates to CASSLGGGDTEAFF.

The chain recombines TRBV12-5 with TRBJ1-2, with 8 bases that match TRBD1. Germline values: CDR1 LGHNT, CDR2 FRNRAP. CDR3 size: 12 residues. Unmatched junction bases numbered 1, after V lost 6 bases and J lost 4 bases. CDR3 sequence reads: CASGQGGYGYTF. The DNA for the CDR3 is TGTGCTAGTGGACAGGGGGGCTATGGCTACACCTTC.

The genes are TRBV5-5 and TRBJ2-7, with 10 bases fitting TRBD1. After removal of 4 bases from V and 5 bases from J, the junction contained 6 bases not matched to a gene. The CDR3 contains 14 residues. CDR1 is SGHKS and CDR2 is YYEKEE in the germline V gene (reference sequence). Here the CDR3 DNA reads TGTGCCAGCAGCGATCCGGGACAGGGGAACGAGCAGTACTTC. It specifies CASSDPGQGNEQYF.

A few counts support this clone. The rearrangement uses TRBV19 and TRBJ1-1, with 7 bases matching TRBD1. Germline V gene data show CDR1 as LNHDA and CDR2 as SQIVND (reference sequence). The CDR3 spans 14 residues. The V segment lost 7 bases and the J segment 7 bases; nucleotides outside the gene matches: 12. The chain's CDR3 is CASTLEQGLGEAFF. DNA of the CDR3: TGTGCCAGTACGCTTGAACAGGGGTTGGGTGAAGCTTTCTTT.

This clone was seen a few times. The chain links TRBV7-3 to TRBJ2-2; D ambiguous. The V end lost 2 bases, the J end lost 4 bases, and 5 bases lay between the germline ends. Germline-derived CDR1 and CDR2 are SGHTA and FQGTGA. This CDR3 has 13 amino acids. This CDR3 reads CASSLSGTGELFF. The CDR3 nucleotides read TGTGCCAGCAGCTTATCGGGCACCGGGGAGCTGTTTTTT.

V is TRBV2 and J is TRBJ1-2; weak D call: TRBD1 (5 bases). V shed 4 bases and J shed 0 bases, with 9 bases lying between them. Germline V CDR1 and CDR2: SNHLY, FYNNEI. The CDR3 sequence is 14 residues long. The CDR3: CASSGTRANYGYTF. Here the CDR3 DNA reads TGTGCCAGCAGTGGGACACGTGCTAACTATGGCTACACCTTC.

The chain has TRBV30 and TRBJ1-4, with 9 bases that match TRBD1. The CDR3 length is 14 residues. Germline V lookup: CDR1 GTSNPN, CDR2 SVGIG (reference sequence). The trim removed 5 bases at V and 3 bases at J, leaving 4 bases unmatched. The CDR3 bases are TGTGCCTGGGGCCGGGACAGGGCTAATGAAAAACTGTTTTTT. Residues: CAWGRDRANEKLFF.

J is TRBJ2-5 and V is TRBV13; 8 bases fit TRBD1. The J call may be faulty, since TRBJ2-7 better matches the DNA end. Germline-derived CDR1 and CDR2 are PRHDT and FYEKMQ (reference sequence). CDR3 length: 15 amino acids. Here the CDR3 reads CASSSSGTGSYEQYF. The CDR3 nucleotides read TGTGCCAGCAGCTCCTCCGGGACAGGTTCCTACGAGCAGTACTTC.

The chain employs TRBV10-3 and TRBJ1-1; no reliable D call. The CDR3 has 14 amino acids. V was clipped by 5 bases and J by 0 bases, with 10 bases between them. CDR1 and CDR2 (germline): ENHRY, SYGVKD. CDR3 sequence (DNA): TGTGCCATCAGTCGAGCCGCCATGAACACTGAAGCTTTCTTT. Its protein is CAISRAAMNTEAFF.

J is TRBJ1-2 and V is TRBV7-8, with 8 bases fitting TRBD1. The CDR3 loop spans 15 amino acids. Germline trimming cut 5 bases from V and 7 bases from J; bases unmatched to any gene: 12. In germline, CDR1 is SGHVS, CDR2 FQNEAQ. The CDR3 DNA is TGTGCCAGCAGCCGGGGGCAGGGGGCCAGCGGTGGCTACACCTTC. The encoded protein is CASSRGQGASGGYTF.

The chain couples TRBV6-5 to TRBJ1-4; tentative D call: TRBD1 (5 bases). CDR1 and CDR2 from the germline V gene are MNHEY and SVGAGI. Trimming removed 2 bases at V and 1 base at J, with 8 bases between. The CDR3 extends over 15 amino acids. CDR3 DNA sequence: TGTGCCAGCAGTTACCGGCAGGGAACTAATGAAAAACTGTTTTTT. Its translation: CASSYRQGTNEKLFF.

The chain carries TRBV13 and TRBJ2-7; no reliable D call. This CDR3 spans 15 amino acids. Germline values: CDR1 PRHDT, CDR2 FYEKMQ (reference sequence). V lost 1 base and J 0 bases, leaving 10 bases between the germline ends. CDR3 residues: CASSLALRDSYEQYF. The DNA for the CDR3 is TGTGCCAGCAGCTTAGCTCTGCGTGACTCCTACGAGCAGTACTTC.

The table lists this clone with a few counts. The rearrangement joins TRBV6-5 to TRBJ1-1; no clear D. V lost 3 bases and J lost 0, with 8 bases in between. The CDR3 totals 14 residues. The germline CDR1 and CDR2 sequences are MNHEY and SVGAGI. As DNA, the CDR3 is TGTGCCAGCAGTTATGAGGGCATGAACACTGAAGCTTTCTTT. Its translation is CASSYEGMNTEAFF.

The CDR3 region is CASSWTGTHTEAFF. The CDR3 DNA reads as TGTGCCAGTAGTTGGACAGGGACTCACACTGAAGCTTTCTTT. J is TRBJ1-1 and V is TRBV19, with 8 bases lining up with TRBD1. Losses at the gene ends were 5 bases for V and 3 bases for J; bases not matched to a gene: 5. The CDR3 has 14 residues. CDR1 and CDR2 from the germline V gene are LNHDA and SQIVND (reference sequence).

The chain carries TRBV11-1 and TRBJ2-7; 7 nucleotides agree with TRBD2. J lost 2 bases, V lost 2 bases, and 6 bases had no gene match. Germline CDR1 reads SGHAT; CDR2 reads FQDESV (reference sequence). This CDR3 has 15 amino acids. CDR3 sequence reads: CASSLNPGGPYEQYF. The CDR3 DNA sequence: TGTGCCAGCAGCTTAAACCCGGGGGGACCCTACGAGCAGTACTTC.

The chain has TRBV5-1 and TRBJ2-3, with a tentative D call TRBD2 (6 bases). The CDR3 covers 16 residues. The germline gives CDR1 SGHRS, CDR2 YFSETQ. V was clipped by 0 bases and J by 1 base, with 12 bases between them. The CDR3 region has the DNA TGCGCCAGCAGCTTGGTCGGCGGGGTTGGCACAGATACGCAGTATTTT. Protein product: CASSLVGGVGTDTQYF.

In this sample, this clone turned up once. V is TRBV11-1 and J is TRBJ2-7; D remains unclear. This CDR3 has 14 amino acids. Germline CDR1 and CDR2: SGHAT and FQDESV (reference sequence). V lost 2 bases and J 2 bases, leaving 10 bases between the germline ends. The CDR3 nucleotides are TGTGCCAGCAGCTTAAATCCGGTGGCCTACGAGCAGTACTTC. It is translated as CASSLNPVAYEQYF.

This chain uses TRBV29-1 with TRBJ2-1, with 9 bases fitting TRBD2. The CDR3 runs to 15 residues. Germline CDR1 and CDR2: SQVTM and ANQGSEA. Trimming took 6 bases from V and 1 from J; bases not matched to a gene: 7. This CDR3 reads CSVPTSGLSYNEQFF. The CDR3 nucleotides are TGCAGCGTCCCGACTAGCGGTTTGTCCTACAATGAGCAGTTCTTC.

In the case of this clone: A read error may account for a junction end that differs from germline. The rearrangement uses TRBV9 and TRBJ2-7, with D unresolved. The CDR3 has 14 amino acids. Germline CDR1 and CDR2: SGDLS and YYNGEE. CDR3 protein: CVSSPRSSSYEQYF. The CDR3 nucleotides are TGTGTCAGCAGCCCTCGGTCGAGCTCCTACGAGCAGTACTTC.

This chain joins TRBV5-4 and TRBJ2-7, with a tentative D call TRBD1 (6 bases). The CDR3 contains 14 residues. Germline V gene lookup returns CDR1 SGHNT and CDR2 YYREEE (reference sequence). The V gene lost 1 base and the J gene lost 7 bases, with 15 bases spanning the gap. The CDR3 sequence is CASSLRGYGEEQYF. The CDR3 DNA follows: TGTGCCAGCAGCTTGAGGGGGTATGGCGAAGAGCAGTACTTC.

The chain has TRBV5-1 and TRBJ1-3; TRBD1 aligns across 8 bases. V shed 1 base and J 0 bases; nucleotides not matched to a gene: 6. In germline, CDR1 is SGHRS, CDR2 YFSETQ. This CDR3 has 17 residues. Here the CDR3 DNA reads TGCGCCAGCAGCTTGTCAGGGGGCCTTAGCTCTGGAAACACCATATATTTT. This encodes CASSLSGGLSSGNTIYF.

This clone was picked up one time. The rearrangement uses TRBV5-4 and TRBJ1-2; 9 bases fit TRBD1. CDR3 length equals 14 residues. Germline CDR1 reads SGHNT; CDR2 reads YYREEE (reference sequence). The ends lost 4 bases at V and 3 bases at J; junction bases unmatched: 4. The CDR3 spells CASSRQGEDYGYTF. Here the CDR3 DNA reads TGTGCCAGCAGCAGACAGGGGGAGGACTATGGCTACACCTTC.